The 30 T cell receptor beta chains listed next were all sequenced from one sample in a study of cytomegalovirus exposure and HLA in healthy donors. This PCR relied on a set of 60 Vbeta primers and 13 Jbeta primers. Assay: immunoSEQ multiplex PCR; the TCRdb copy retains only in-frame clones and omits some. The table has approximately 150,000 clones, 75% to 90% seen once. The sequencing input was PBMCs. These receptors came from a middle-aged man in good health and CMV-seronegative.

The gene calls are TRBV9 and TRBJ2-7, with 8 bases lining up with TRBD1. In germline, CDR1 is SGDLS, CDR2 YYNGEE. The trim removed 4 bases at V and 2 bases at J, leaving 5 bases unmatched. The length of the CDR3 is 14 residues. Here the CDR3 DNA reads TGTGCCAGCAGCATCGGACAGGGACCCTACGAGCAGTACTTC. Translating gives CASSIGQGPYEQYF.

The sample holds a few counts of this clone. This chain uses TRBV7-2 with TRBJ2-7; 10 bases map to TRBD2. The junction had 6 bases not matched to a gene; V was cut back by 4 bases and J by 3 bases. Germline V lookup: CDR1 SGHTA, CDR2 FQGNSA. The CDR3 spans 15 residues. CDR3 residues: CASSSLAGEYYEQYF. For the CDR3, the DNA is TGTGCCAGCAGCTCGCTAGCGGGAGAGTACTACGAGCAGTACTTC.

The chain combines TRBV19 with TRBJ2-3, with D perhaps TRBD1 (6 bases). Germline V CDR1 and CDR2: LNHDA, SQIVND (reference sequence). CDR3 length equals 14 residues. V was pared by 5 bases and J by 4 bases, with 13 bases between. The CDR3 reads CASSSRGRADTQYF. In DNA form, the CDR3 reads TGTGCCAGTAGTTCCAGGGGACGCGCAGATACGCAGTATTTT. The full variable domain, completed using reference TRBV19 and TRBJ2-3, is DGGITQSPKYLFRKEGQNVTLSCEQNLNHDAMYWYRQDPGQGLRLIYYSQIVNDFQKGDIAEGYSVSREKKESFPLTVTSAQKNPTAFYLCASSSRGRADTQYFGPGTRLTVL.

The chain joins TRBV7-9 to TRBJ1-2; no clear D. Trimming took 7 bases from V and 7 from J, leaving 13 bases between them. The length of the CDR3 is 12 residues. From germline, CDR1 is SEHNR and CDR2 FQNEAQ (reference sequence). The CDR3 bases are TGTGCCAGCACAACCGAGGGTATTGGCTACACCTTC. Encoded protein: CASTTEGIGYTF.

CDR3 region: CASSSEGALSEQYF. In DNA form, the CDR3 reads TGTGCCAGTAGTAGTGAGGGGGCGCTGAGCGAGCAGTACTTC. The chain carries TRBV19 and TRBJ2-7, with TRBD1 identical over 7 bases. From germline, CDR1 is LNHDA and CDR2 SQIVND (reference sequence). This CDR3 contains 14 residues. The V gene end was trimmed by 4 bases and the J gene end by 6 bases; junction bases not matched to a gene: 9.

J is TRBJ1-5 and V is TRBV19; a possible D gene is TRBD1 (6 bases). V gave up 7 bases and J gave up 3 bases, with 13 bases separating them. Germline-derived CDR1 and CDR2 are LNHDA and SQIVND (reference sequence). CDR3 length equals 14 residues. CDR3 in DNA: TGTGCCAGTAAGGAAGGACAGTACAATCAGCCCCAGCATTTT. Translation: CASKEGQYNQPQHF. Variable domain in full (rest from reference TRBV19 and TRBJ1-5): DGGITQSPKYLFRKEGQNVTLSCEQNLNHDAMYWYRQDPGQGLRLIYYSQIVNDFQKGDIAEGYSVSREKKESFPLTVTSAQKNPTAFYLCASKEGQYNQPQHFGDGTRLSIL.

This clone appeared once. The CDR3 spells CASRQGAQGNTIYF. The CDR3 DNA reads as TGTGCCAGCAGACAGGGGGCTCAAGGAAACACCATATATTTT. This chain joins TRBV6-6 and TRBJ1-3; 9 nucleotides align to TRBD1. J lost 4 bases, V lost 6 bases, and 4 bases had no gene match. Germline loops: CDR1 MNHNY, CDR2 SVGAGI (reference sequence). The CDR3 loop spans 14 amino acids.

J is TRBJ1-1 and V is TRBV12-5; no clear D gene. V lost 0 bases to trimming and J lost 8 bases, with 10 bases between them. CDR1 is LGHNT and CDR2 is FRNRAP in the germline V gene. The CDR3 runs 13 residues. CDR3 sequence: CASGLVRRAEAFF. DNA of the CDR3: TGTGCTAGTGGTTTGGTACGGAGAGCGGAAGCTTTCTTT.

The chain has TRBV5-1 and TRBJ1-2, with 10 bases identical to TRBD1. CDR1 and CDR2 from the germline V gene are SGHRS and YFSETQ. V lost 4 bases, J lost 6 bases, and 15 bases stayed unmatched. The CDR3 sequence is 17 residues long. The CDR3 protein is CASSVKSPGTGVNGYTF. The CDR3 nucleotides are TGCGCCAGCAGCGTCAAAAGTCCCGGGACAGGGGTGAATGGCTACACCTTC.

The chain recombines TRBV7-2 with TRBJ2-7; 8 bases agree with TRBD2. The junction had 6 bases not matched to a gene; V was cut back by 5 bases and J by 3 bases. Germline V CDR1 and CDR2: SGHTA, FQGNSA. The CDR3 is 14 residues long. This CDR3 reads CASSPGLANYEQYF. The CDR3, as DNA: TGTGCCAGCAGCCCCGGACTAGCTAACTACGAGCAGTACTTC.

The CDR3 sequence: CASSAGTNTEAFF. In DNA, the CDR3 is TGTGCCAGCAGCGCCGGGACAAACACTGAAGCTTTCTTT. The rearrangement uses TRBV7-6 and TRBJ1-1, with D perhaps TRBD1 (6 bases). The CDR3 has 13 amino acids. Germline values: CDR1 SGHVS, CDR2 FNYEAQ. Trimming took 5 bases from V and 2 from J, leaving 9 bases between them.

The rearrangement joins TRBV9 to TRBJ1-5; 8 nucleotides line up with TRBD1. CDR3 length: 15 amino acids. V gave up 0 bases and J gave up 4 bases; unmatched junction bases: 3. Germline assignment: CDR1 SGDLS and CDR2 YYNGEE. DNA for the CDR3: TGTGCCAGCAGCGTAGCGACAGGGGTAAATCAGCCCCAGCATTTT. It codes for CASSVATGVNQPQHF.

The chain joins TRBV2 to TRBJ2-2, with D maybe TRBD1 (6 bases). Trimming stripped 5 bases from V and 5 bases from J, with 15 bases between. CDR3 length equals 15 residues. The V gene's germline CDR1 is SNHLY and CDR2 FYNNEI. CDR3 amino acids: CASSSDSVGTGELFF. In DNA, the CDR3 is TGTGCCAGCAGTTCGGACAGTGTGGGAACCGGGGAGCTGTTTTTT. Complete variable domain (other parts from reference TRBV2 and TRBJ2-2): EPEVTQTPSHQVTQMGQEVILRCVPISNHLYFYWYRQILGQKVEFLVSFYNNEISEKSEIFDDQFSVERPDGSNFTLKIRSTKLEDSAMYFCASSSDSVGTGELFFGEGSRLTVL.

The chain couples TRBV7-6 to TRBJ1-4; perhaps TRBD1 as D (6 bases). Germline V lookup: CDR1 SGHVS, CDR2 FNYEAQ. V was trimmed by 8 bases and J by 0 bases, leaving 13 bases between them. This CDR3 contains 15 residues. CDR3 residues: CASGTGIATNEKLFF. CDR3 DNA: TGTGCCAGCGGTACAGGGATAGCAACTAATGAAAAACTGTTTTTT.

V gene TRBV5-1 combines with J gene TRBJ2-7, with a tentative D call TRBD2 (6 bases). Germline-derived CDR1 and CDR2 are SGHRS and YFSETQ. Trimming removed 4 bases from V and 3 bases from J, with 23 bases in between. The CDR3 runs to 17 residues. CDR3 in amino acids: CASSPRDGGYRFYEQYF. The CDR3 DNA sequence: TGCGCCAGCAGCCCGCGGGACGGGGGTTACCGTTTCTACGAGCAGTACTTC.

The V and J genes are TRBV19 and TRBJ1-2, with D unresolved. Germline V gene data show CDR1 as LNHDA and CDR2 as SQIVND (reference sequence). Trimming removed 5 bases at V and 0 bases at J, with 10 bases between. The CDR3 loop spans 14 amino acids. Written as DNA, the CDR3 is TGTGCCAGTAGTCAGAAAACAGCTAACTATGGCTACACCTTC. Its translation: CASSQKTANYGYTF.

This chain links TRBV21-1 with TRBJ1-6; the table's D call of TRBD1 was not tested on the DNA. TRBV21-1 is recorded as a pseudogene. The CDR3 runs to 14 residues. The CDR3 loop is CASSTGTGNSPLHF. CDR3 in DNA: TGTGCCAGCAGCACCGGGACAGGTAATTCACCCCTCCACTTT.

This clone was seen only a few times. The V and J genes are TRBV4-1 and TRBJ2-2; D gene unclear. Germline V gene sequence: CDR1 MGHRA, CDR2 YSYEKL. The CDR3 has 17 amino acids. The V and J ends lost 0 bases and 4 bases respectively, with 15 bases between them. The CDR3 loop is CASSQEIPVRSTGELFF. The CDR3 DNA follows: TGCGCCAGCAGCCAAGAAATTCCGGTTAGGAGCACCGGGGAGCTGTTTTTT.

The V gene is TRBV10-1, the J gene TRBJ2-5; 12 bases map to TRBD1. The DNA end is more similar to TRBJ2-7, so the J call may be wrong. Germline loops: CDR1 WNHNN, CDR2 SYGVQD (reference sequence). The CDR3 runs 19 residues. CDR3: CASREGTGGDSGVCDEQYF. CDR3 nucleotides: TGCGCCAGCAGAGAAGGGACAGGGGGCGACTCAGGGGTTTGTGACGAGCAGTACTTC.

The rearrangement uses TRBV11-2 and TRBJ1-5; no firm D call. Germline assignment: CDR1 SGHAT and CDR2 FQNNGV. V shed 4 bases and J shed 4 bases, with 8 bases lying between them. The CDR3 sequence is 13 residues long. The CDR3: CASSSQLNQPQHF. Here the CDR3 DNA reads TGTGCCAGCAGCTCGCAACTAAATCAGCCCCAGCATTTT.

This chain joins TRBV6-4 and TRBJ1-5, with D unclear. Germline CDR1 is MRHNA and CDR2 is SNTAGT. V lost 4 bases to trimming and J lost 4 bases, with 11 bases between them. The CDR3 is 14 residues long. CDR3 in amino acids: CASSVGEGNQPQHF. Written as DNA, the CDR3 is TGTGCCAGCAGTGTTGGGGAGGGAAATCAGCCCCAGCATTTT.

This chain joins TRBV9 and TRBJ2-1, with 11 bases aligning to TRBD2. With 0 bases clipped from V and 5 bases from J, the junction kept 4 bases outside the gene matches. The CDR3 is 16 residues long. Germline CDR1 reads SGDLS; CDR2 reads YYNGEE. The CDR3 protein is CASSVGLLAGDNEQFF. In DNA form, the CDR3 reads TGTGCCAGCAGCGTAGGACTACTAGCGGGGGACAATGAGCAGTTCTTC.

The V and J genes are TRBV5-8 and TRBJ2-3; D gene uncertain. Germline CDR1 SGHTS, CDR2 YDEGEE. The CDR3 totals 13 residues. V dropped 0 bases and J dropped 2 bases, with 4 bases sitting between them. The CDR3 DNA sequence: TGTGCCAGCAGCTTGGATTACACAGATACGCAGTATTTT. It codes for CASSLDYTDTQYF.

Comments on this clone: A read error may account for a junction end that differs from germline. At the DNA level, this CDR3 is encoded by other sequences in the same sample as well. The chain uses TRBV2 and TRBJ1-6; 9 bases line up with TRBD1. The CDR3 spans 14 residues. Germline-derived CDR1 and CDR2 are SNHLY and FYNNEI. The CDR3 loop reads CASRNRGLDSPLHF. The DNA of the CDR3 is TGTGCCAGCAGGAACAGGGGGCTAGATTCCCCCCTCCACTTT.

J is TRBJ2-2 and V is TRBV9; TRBD2 matches at 11 bases. The CDR3 contains 16 residues. J gave up 9 bases and V 0 bases, and 7 bases lay outside the gene matches. From germline, CDR1 is SGDLS and CDR2 YYNGEE. CDR3 DNA sequence: TGTGCCAGCAGCGTAGACCCTAGCGGGGGGTCCAGGGAGCTGTTTTTT. It codes for CASSVDPSGGSRELFF.

The genes are TRBV28 and TRBJ2-3, with D perhaps matching TRBD2 (5 bases). CDR1 is MDHEN, CDR2 SYDVKM, per germline. The ends were cut back, 3 bases at V and 9 bases at J, with 16 bases in the middle. This CDR3 has 14 residues. The CDR3 spells CASSFSDFASTQYF. The CDR3 bases are TGTGCCAGCAGTTTCTCGGACTTCGCTTCCACGCAGTATTTT.

This chain uses TRBV4-1 with TRBJ2-2; 7 nucleotides match TRBD1. Germline V lookup: CDR1 MGHRA, CDR2 YSYEKL. The ends lost 0 bases at V and 4 bases at J; junction bases unmatched: 8. This CDR3 has 17 residues. The CDR3 here is CASSQDRIAGGTGELFF. Here the CDR3 DNA reads TGCGCCAGCAGCCAAGATCGGATAGCAGGGGGCACCGGGGAGCTGTTTTTT.

This chain joins TRBV19 and TRBJ2-1, with 8 nucleotides matching TRBD2. Germline CDR1 and CDR2: LNHDA and SQIVND (reference sequence). The J segment lost 0 bases and the V segment lost 5 bases, leaving 18 bases of the junction unmatched. The CDR3 runs 20 residues. The CDR3 is CASSGGLVSTLLGSYNEQFF. CDR3 coding DNA: TGTGCCAGTAGTGGGGGACTAGTGAGTACCCTTCTTGGCTCCTACAATGAGCAGTTCTTC.

The chain is built from TRBV4-3 and TRBJ2-1; 8 positions agree with TRBD2. V gave up 4 bases and J gave up 4 bases; unmatched junction bases: 6. Germline lookup yields CDR1 LGHNA and CDR2 YSLEER. This CDR3 spans 15 amino acids. CDR3: CASSPRGGTYNEQFF. CDR3 nucleotide sequence: TGCGCCAGCAGCCCCCGCGGGGGGACTTACAATGAGCAGTTCTTC.

The chain employs TRBV9 and TRBJ2-7, with 8 bases identical to TRBD2. V was pared by 2 bases and J by 2 bases, with 6 bases of the junction left unmatched. CDR1 is SGDLS, CDR2 YYNGEE, per germline. The CDR3 is 15 amino acids. The CDR3 loop is CASSVGGGPPYEQYF. The CDR3 region has the DNA TGTGCCAGCAGCGTGGGCGGGGGGCCACCCTACGAGCAGTACTTC.